This T cell receptor beta chain was profiled in a study of beta chain features in type 1 diabetes. Overall study context: Cell yields, age and gender were similar between patients and healthy donors.

About this clone: Its antigen is not identified.

As every portion of the isolated RNA was reverse transcribed, the sequencing read expressed TCRB transcripts. Generated by immunoSEQ multiplex PCR, the TCRdb table keeps only in-frame clones and is missing some. The profile covers hundreds of thousands of clones, with more than 12% appearing a single time and 0.04% taken by the ten largest. Notes on the study in general: Moderately but significantly shorter TCRB CDR3s were found in Type 1 diabetes patients in all four CD4+ subsets. The study left unresolved whether HLA type influences TCRB rearrangement. For patients, the naive, central memory and Treg TCRB repertoires appeared more alike than for healthy donors.

Markers CD45RO/CCR7/CD25/CD127/CD95/CD27 served to sort CD4+ naive, central memory, regulatory and stem cell-like memory cells. This CDR3 is 14 amino acids long. The germline V gene has CDR1 LGHNA and CDR2 YSLEER. V was clipped by 5 bases and J by 4 bases; unmatched bases: 6. The chain recombines TRBV4-3 with TRBJ1-2; TRBD1 matches 8 bases. The sample comprised naive CD4+ T cells from blood. The sequence was obtained from a man aged 18 to 35 with type 1 diabetes. CDR3 protein: CASSRKGQGYGYTF. The CDR3 DNA follows: TGCGCCAGCAGCAGGAAAGGACAGGGCTATGGCTACACCTTC.